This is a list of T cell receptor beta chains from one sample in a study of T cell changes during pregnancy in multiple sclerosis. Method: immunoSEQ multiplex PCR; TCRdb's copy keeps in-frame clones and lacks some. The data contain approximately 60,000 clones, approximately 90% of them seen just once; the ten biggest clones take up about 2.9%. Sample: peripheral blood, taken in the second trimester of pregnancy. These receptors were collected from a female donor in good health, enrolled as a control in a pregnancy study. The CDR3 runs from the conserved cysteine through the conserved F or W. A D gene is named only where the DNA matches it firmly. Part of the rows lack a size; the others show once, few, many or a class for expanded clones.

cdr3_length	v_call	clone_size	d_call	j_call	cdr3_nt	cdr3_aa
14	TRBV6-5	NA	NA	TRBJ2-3	TGTGCCAGCAGGGATTTGGGCAACACAGATACGCAGTATTTT	CASRDLGNTDTQYF
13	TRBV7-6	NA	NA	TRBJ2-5	TGTGCCAGCAGCGTCGGGACTCAAGAGACCCAGTACTTC	CASSVGTQETQYF
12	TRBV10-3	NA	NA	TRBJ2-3	TGTGCCATCAGTGAGTTCAGGGGGGCGCAGTATTTT	CAISEFRGAQYF
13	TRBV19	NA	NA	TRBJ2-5	TGTGCCAGTAGTATACGGTACAGGGAGACCCAGTACTTC	CASSIRYRETQYF
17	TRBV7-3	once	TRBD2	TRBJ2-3	TGTGCCAGCAGCTTAAGGGCGGGGGGGTTACCCACAGATACGCAGTATTTT	CASSLRAGGLPTDTQYF
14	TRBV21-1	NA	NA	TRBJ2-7	TGTGCCAGCAGCAATGTTGGGGGCCGATACGAGCAGTACTTC	CASSNVGGRYEQYF
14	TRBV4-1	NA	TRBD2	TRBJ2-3	TGCGCCAGCAGCCAAGAAGCGGGGCGAGATACGCAGTATTTT	CASSQEAGRDTQYF
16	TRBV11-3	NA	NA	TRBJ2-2	TGTGCCAGCAGCTTTGGAGGGGCGGGGAACACCGGGGAGCTGTTTTTT	CASSFGGAGNTGELFF
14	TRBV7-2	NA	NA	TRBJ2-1	TGTGCCAGCAGCTCCTTACAGGCTTACAATGAGCAGTTCTTC	CASSSLQAYNEQFF
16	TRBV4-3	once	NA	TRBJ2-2	TGCGCCAGCAGCCGTTTTGCTGGGCGGGAAGGCGGGGAGCTGTTTTTT	CASSRFAGREGGELFF
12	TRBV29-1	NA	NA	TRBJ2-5	TGCAGCGTTGAAGGCGGCGCGGAGACCCAGTACTTC	CSVEGGAETQYF
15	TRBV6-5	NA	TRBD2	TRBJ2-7	TGTGCCAGCAGCTCCAGCGGGAGGCCCCTCGCCGAGCAGTACTTC	CASSSSGRPLAEQYF
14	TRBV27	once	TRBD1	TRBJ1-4	TGTGCCAGCAGTGGACAGGGACTTAATGAAAAACTGTTTTTT	CASSGQGLNEKLFF
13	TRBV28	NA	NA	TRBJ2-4	TGTGCCAGCAGTATCCAGGGTTCTGGCATTCAGTACTTC	CASSIQGSGIQYF
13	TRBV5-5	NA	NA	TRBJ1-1	TGTGCCAGCAGCTTCCGGTCGCACACTGAAGCTTTCTTT	CASSFRSHTEAFF
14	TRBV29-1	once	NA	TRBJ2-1	TGCAGCGTTGAACGGGATCTGGAGTACAATGAGCAGTTCTTC	CSVERDLEYNEQFF
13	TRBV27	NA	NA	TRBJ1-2	TGTGCCAGCAGTTTTCAGGCCAACTATGGCTACACCTTC	CASSFQANYGYTF
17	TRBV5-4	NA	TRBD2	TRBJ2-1	TGTGCCAGCAGCCCCACCCTGGGAGCGGGAGGGGGCAATGAGCAGTTCTTC	CASSPTLGAGGGNEQFF
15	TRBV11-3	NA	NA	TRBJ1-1	TGTGCCAGCAGTTTCGGGACCGGGGGGAGCACTGAAGCTTTCTTT	CASSFGTGGSTEAFF
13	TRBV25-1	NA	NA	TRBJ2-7	TGTGCCAGCCACAGACCACGGTACCACGAGCAGTACTTC	CASHRPRYHEQYF
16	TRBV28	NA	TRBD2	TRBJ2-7	TGTGCCAGCAGCCTTGCGGCCCGCGGGAGCTCCTACGAGCAGTACTTC	CASSLAARGSSYEQYF
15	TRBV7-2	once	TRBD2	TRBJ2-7	TGTGCCAGCGCTCGGGGGGGGGCCCCACTGGGGGAGCAGTACTTC	CASARGGAPLGEQYF
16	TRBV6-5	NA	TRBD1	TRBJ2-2	TGTGCCAGCAGTTACTCGGCAGGGGGCCTCCCCGGGGAGCTGTTTTTT	CASSYSAGGLPGELFF
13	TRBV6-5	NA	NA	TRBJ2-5	TGTGCCAGCAGTTATCAGTACCAAGAGACCCAGTACTTC	CASSYQYQETQYF
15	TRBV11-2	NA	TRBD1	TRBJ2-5	TGTGCCAGCAGCGGGACAGGGTCGGAGAGGGAGACCCAGTACTTC	CASSGTGSERETQYF
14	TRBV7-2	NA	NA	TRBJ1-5	TGTGCCAGCAGCTTGGACAGCAGCAATCAGCCCCAGCATTTT	CASSLDSSNQPQHF